Listed here are 17 T cell receptor beta chains from one sample, sequenced in a study of blood T cell repertoires in COVID-19. Clones were read by immunoSEQ multiplex PCR, and TCRdb kept only the in-frame ones, dropping some. The sample holds more than 300,000 clones, around 86% seen once. Sequencing was carried out using PBMCs or T cells enriched from blood (not recorded which). These receptors all come from a young man who had recovered from COVID-19.

CDR3 region: CATSDLGTSGSLNNEQFF. The CDR3 region has the DNA TGTGCCACCAGTGATTTGGGGACTAGCGGGAGTTTAAACAATGAGCAGTTCTTC. The V gene is TRBV24-1, the J gene TRBJ2-1, with 14 positions matching TRBD2. Germline V gene data show CDR1 as KGHDR and CDR2 as SFDVKD. The CDR3 covers 18 residues. V lost 0 bases to trimming and J lost 5 bases; unmatched junction nucleotides: 5.

J is TRBJ2-2 and V is TRBV19, with a possible D match to TRBD1 (6 bases). Trimming removed 1 base from V and 3 bases from J, with 12 bases in between. This CDR3 spans 16 amino acids. In germline, CDR1 is LNHDA, CDR2 SQIVND (reference sequence). CDR3 DNA: TGTGCCAGTAGTATAGGACGGGACATATACACCGGGGAGCTGTTTTTT. Translation gives CASSIGRDIYTGELFF.

This chain links TRBV6-5 with TRBJ2-7, with TRBD2 identical over 8 bases. Germline V gene sequence: CDR1 MNHEY, CDR2 SVGAGI. CDR3 length equals 15 residues. The trim removed 4 bases at V and 3 bases at J, leaving 8 bases unmatched. CDR3 DNA: TGTGCCAGCAGTTTGGGACTAGGGGGGCACTACGAGCAGTACTTC. This sequence encodes CASSLGLGGHYEQYF.

The CDR3, as DNA: TGTGCCAGCCTTGAAACGCCAGGGTCGAACTACGAGCAGTACTTC. Translated, it gives CASLETPGSNYEQYF. V and J are TRBV2 and TRBJ2-7, with D possibly being TRBD1 (5 bases). Germline CDR1 is SNHLY and CDR2 is FYNNEI. This CDR3 spans 15 amino acids. Trimming pared 8 bases from V and 3 bases from J, leaving 20 bases between.

The chain recombines TRBV3-1 (or the pseudogene TRBV3-2) with TRBJ2-1; D is unresolved. Trimming cost V 0 bases and J 4 bases, with 13 bases left between them. CDR3 length equals 16 residues. CDR1 LGHDT and CDR2 YNNKEL come from the germline V gene (reference sequence). The CDR3 here is CASSQEHADGYNEQFF. CDR3 sequence (DNA): TGTGCCAGCAGCCAAGAGCACGCCGACGGGTACAATGAGCAGTTCTTC.

This sequence joins TRBV3-1 (or the pseudogene TRBV3-2) and TRBJ2-3; D perhaps matches TRBD1 (6 bases). The CDR3 totals 17 residues. Trimming took 0 bases from V and 4 from J, leaving 17 bases between them. In germline, CDR1 is LGHDT, CDR2 YNNKEL (reference sequence). CDR3 in amino acids: CASSQEHRVGLPDTQYF. Here the CDR3 DNA reads TGTGCCAGCAGCCAAGAGCACAGGGTAGGGTTACCAGATACGCAGTATTTT.

The V call is TRBV28, the J call TRBJ2-1; no firm D call. CDR1 is MDHEN, CDR2 SYDVKM, per germline. The length of the CDR3 is 10 residues. Trimming left V 6 bases short and J 9 bases short, with 6 bases between. The CDR3 DNA follows: TGTGCCAGCAGCCAAGCTGAGCAGTTCTTC. Its protein is CASSQAEQFF.

This clone occurred many times. The chain recombines TRBV4-2 with TRBJ2-7, with TRBD2 matching 8 bases. The CDR3 sequence is 15 residues long. Germline loops: CDR1 LGHNA, CDR2 YNFKEQ. V lost 0 bases to trimming and J lost 0 bases; unmatched junction nucleotides: 1. The CDR3 is CASSQDLAGSYEQYF. The CDR3, as DNA: TGTGCCAGCAGCCAAGATCTAGCGGGCTCCTACGAGCAGTACTTC.

A word on this clone: The junction shows a germline mismatch at one end, possibly a read error. The chain joins TRBV28 to TRBJ1-3; D perhaps matches TRBD1 (5 bases). The CDR3 covers 15 residues. Germline V gene sequence: CDR1 MDHEN, CDR2 SYDVKM. The CDR3 loop is CASSGPGTPGNTIYF. In DNA, the CDR3 is TGTGCCAGCAGTGGCCCCGGGACTCCTGGGAACACCATATATTTT.

This chain uses TRBV28 with TRBJ2-5, with D maybe TRBD1 (5 bases). V lost 3 bases to trimming and J lost 5 bases, with 10 bases between them. The CDR3 covers 13 residues. CDR1 is MDHEN and CDR2 is SYDVKM in the germline V gene. The CDR3: CASSFAGIETQYF. The CDR3, as DNA: TGTGCCAGCAGTTTCGCAGGGATCGAGACCCAGTACTTC. The whole variable domain, filled in from reference TRBV28 and TRBJ2-5, reads DVKVTQSSRYLVKRTGEKVFLECVQDMDHENMFWYRQDPGLGLRLIYFSYDVKMKEKGDIPEGYSVSREKKERFSLILESASTNQTSMYLCASSFAGIETQYFGPGTRLLVL.

As to this clone: At one end, the junction sequence differs from germline, possibly due to a read error. The chain combines TRBV2 with TRBJ2-1; possible D gene TRBD2, 6 bases. The CDR3 covers 14 residues. Germline V CDR1 and CDR2: SNHLY, FYNNEI. CDR3 coding DNA: TGTGCCAGCAGTGGGTGGTGGGGCTCTAGCGAACCGGTCTTC. Its translation: CASSGWWGSSEPVF.

This clone appeared a few times. V is TRBV10-3 and J is TRBJ1-1; 7 nucleotides agree with TRBD1. The CDR3 is made up of 12 amino acids. The V and J ends lost 6 bases and 4 bases, in that order; junction bases with no gene match: 2. Germline V gene data show CDR1 as ENHRY and CDR2 as SYGVKD. The DNA of the CDR3 is TGTGCCATCAGAGGGGGCGGCACTGAAGCTTTCTTT. It specifies CAIRGGGTEAFF.

The chain couples TRBV7-9 to TRBJ1-1, with a tentative D call TRBD1 (6 bases). V lost 3 bases, J lost 4 bases, and 12 bases lay in between. Germline CDR1 and CDR2: SEHNR and FQNEAQ (reference sequence). The CDR3 spans 14 residues. CDR3 sequence (DNA): TGTGCCAGCAGCTTCCCCACAGGGTTCACTGAAGCTTTCTTT. It specifies CASSFPTGFTEAFF.

The V and J genes are TRBV7-2 and TRBJ1-1, with 7 bases lining up with TRBD1. Germline CDR1 is SGHTA and CDR2 is FQGNSA. CDR3 size: 14 residues. J gave up 5 bases and V 4 bases, and 7 bases lay outside the gene matches. CDR3 DNA: TGTGCCAGCAGCTCGACAGGGAACCCTACTGAAGCTTTCTTT. This encodes CASSSTGNPTEAFF.

The chain is built from TRBV10-3 and TRBJ2-7; 7 positions agree with TRBD1. The CDR3 spans 13 residues. V dropped 6 bases and J dropped 0; count of bases not matched to a gene: 2. Germline-derived CDR1 and CDR2 are ENHRY and SYGVKD. The chain's CDR3 is CAIRGDSSYEQYF. The CDR3 nucleotides read TGTGCCATCAGGGGGGACAGCTCCTACGAGCAGTACTTC.

This chain links TRBV24-1 with TRBJ2-3; 8 bases align to TRBD2. Trimming cost V 4 bases and J 2 bases; bases outside gene matches: 13. Germline-derived CDR1 and CDR2 are KGHDR and SFDVKD. This CDR3 region has 18 residues. The CDR3: CATSDSVLAGVFTDTQYF. The CDR3 DNA sequence: TGTGCCACCAGTGACAGCGTCCTAGCGGGCGTTTTCACAGATACGCAGTATTTT.

This clone was observed a few times. The chain has TRBV5-6 and TRBJ2-5; D is perhaps TRBD1 (6 bases). This CDR3 has 15 amino acids. Trimming took off 3 bases at V and 1 base at J, with 13 bases between the two ends. CDR1 and CDR2 (germline): SGHDT, YYEEEE. CDR3 in amino acids: CASSSYRESQETQYF. The DNA of the CDR3 is TGTGCCAGCAGCTCCTACAGGGAATCCCAAGAGACCCAGTACTTC. Full variable domain (missing parts from reference TRBV5-6 and TRBJ2-5): DAGVTQSPTHLIKTRGQQVTLRCSPKSGHDTVSWYQQALGQGPQFIFQYYEEEERQRGNFPDRFSGHQFPNYSSELNVNALLLGDSALYLCASSSYRESQETQYFGPGTRLLVL.